The sequence of this T cell receptor (beta chain) was determined in a study of cytomegalovirus exposure and HLA in healthy donors. Primers for the PCR totalled 60 Vbeta and 13 Jbeta. The assay was immunoSEQ multiplex PCR, and TCRdb's table has in-frame clones only and misses some. The sample has some 120,000 clones, 65% to 90% seen once. The CDR3 contains 12 residues. CDR1 and CDR2 from the germline V gene are SEHNR and FQNEAQ (reference sequence). The V gene end was trimmed by 5 bases and the J gene end by 13 bases; junction bases not matched to a gene: 7. The sample comprised PBMCs. This receptor was identified in a male donor in good health and CMV-seropositive. This rearrangement joins TRBV7-9 to TRBJ1-2; 10 bases align to TRBD1. CDR3 sequence: CASSRDRGRGTF. In DNA form, the CDR3 reads TGTGCCAGCAGCCGTGACAGGGGGCGAGGCACCTTC.